This T cell receptor (beta chain) was documented in a study of blood T cell repertoires in COVID-19. Whole-study context: The United States, Italy and Spain were the sources of the acute and convalescent COVID-19 samples.

TCRdb keeps only in-frame clones here, not all; method: immunoSEQ multiplex PCR. The sample has 250,000 or so clones; 85% are singletons. The sequence was obtained from a woman aged 55-69 years with active or convalescent COVID-19. The sample consisted of peripheral blood.

The CDR3 region is CASSPTGGRWETQYF. The CDR3 DNA follows: TGTGCCAGCAGCCCAACCGGGGGGAGATGGGAGACCCAGTACTTC. The chain joins TRBV6-5 to TRBJ2-5; 7 nucleotides agree with TRBD2. The J segment lost 5 bases and the V segment lost 6 bases, leaving 12 bases of the junction unmatched. Per germline, CDR1 MNHEY and CDR2 SVGAGI. CDR3 length: 15 amino acids.